This TCR beta chain was sequenced in a study of identical twins. General study findings and limits: Models underestimated how often monozygotic twins shared out-of-frame TCR alpha. Twins shared out-of-frame alpha sequences with excess low generation probability. Invariant populations such as MAIT and iNKT cells could partly muddle zero-insertion analyses. High-abundance cord blood beta clonotypes had fewer insertions; memory repertoires showed none.

Trimming left V 0 bases short and J 5 bases short, with 11 bases between. Germline V CDR1 and CDR2: LNHNV, YYDKDF (reference sequence). The CDR3 contains 15 residues. At least ten counts were recorded for this clonotype. Its antigen is unknown. MiXCR, run by TCRdb on the 5' RACE reads, gives a single entry per CDR3 protein. Here the sample spans around 670,000 distinct CDR3 sequences, roughly 6.2% being singletons. This sequence joins TRBV15 and TRBJ1-3; D gene uncertain. The TCR originated in a man aged 18 to 29 in good health. Sequenced material: naive T cells sorted from blood. This CDR3 is CATSRDPLPRNTIYF. DNA of the CDR3: TGTGCCACCAGCAGAGATCCCCTCCCCAGAAACACCATATATTTT. The variable domain in full, completed from reference TRBV15 and TRBJ1-3, reads DAMVIQNPRYQVTQFGKPVTLSCSQTLNHNVMYWYQQKSSQAPKLLFHYYDKDFNNEADTPDNFQSRRPNTSFCFLDIRSPGLGDTAMYLCATSRDPLPRNTIYFGEGSWLTVV.